Listed below are T cell receptor beta chains from one sample, sequenced in a study of cytomegalovirus exposure and HLA in healthy donors. Clones were read by immunoSEQ multiplex PCR, and TCRdb kept only the in-frame ones, dropping some. The repertoire holds about 82,000 clones, with under 80% as singletons. Sequencing was done on a sample of PBMCs. The receptors stem from a man aged 25 to 45 in good health and CMV-seropositive. Both conserved end residues are trimmed from each CDR3.

TRBV4-2,13,TRBJ2-3,ASSPLGGAQDTQY
TRBV15,14,TRBJ1-6,ATSRGTGAENSPLH
TRBV6-1,13,TRBJ2-3,ASSEVAENTDTQY
TRBV19,12,TRBJ2-7,ASSVGQGAGKQY
TRBV25-1,9,TRBJ2-7,ASSEVYEQY
TRBV15,14,TRBJ1-5,ATSRDLGRVNQPQH
TRBV18,13,TRBJ2-5,ASSAGTGISETQY
TRBV5-1,12,TRBJ1-1,ASSLGLLNTEAF
TRBV9,14,TRBJ1-2,ASSGGEGLLNYGYT
TRBV5-1,12,TRBJ1-1,ASSLGQRNTEAF
TRBV25-1,10,TRBJ1-2,ASSQGAYGYT
TRBV19,11,TRBJ2-3,ATRDRASDTQY
TRBV27,17,TRBJ2-2,ASSLLPGIAGDWSGELF
TRBV2,12,TRBJ1-2,ASSQDRGLHGYT
TRBV7-2,15,TRBJ2-2,ASSLLAGPQITGELF